A selection of T cell receptor beta chains follows, all from one sample in a study of beta chain features in type 1 diabetes. The protocol was immunoSEQ multiplex PCR, while the TCRdb copy is restricted to in-frame clones and leaves out a portion. The sample lists about 620,000 clones, less than 20% occurring once. Sequencing was carried out using naive CD4+ T cells from blood. The receptors were sampled from a man aged 18 to 30 in good health. Each CDR3 is given with its conserved first and last residue. A D gene is named only where the DNA matches it firmly. A clone size is listed for some rows: how often the clone was seen (once, few, many), or a class if it is expanded.

d_gene	j_gene	abundance	v_gene	CDR3nt	CDR3aa
.	TRBJ1-6	.	TRBV7-2	TGTGCCAGCAGCCATGGGCCGAACTATAATTCACCCCTCCACTTT	CASSHGPNYNSPLHF
TRBD1	TRBJ1-5	few	TRBV7-8	TGTGCCAGCAGCGCACGACAGGGGGATCAGCCCCAGCATTTT	CASSARQGDQPQHF
TRBD1	TRBJ2-3	few	TRBV7-9	TGCGCCAGCAGCCCAAGGACAGGGGATACAGATACGCAGTATTTT	CASSPRTGDTDTQYF
.	TRBJ2-7	few	TRBV5-1	TGCGCCAGCAGCTTGGACAGCGTCTACGAGCAGTACTTC	CASSLDSVYEQYF
.	TRBJ2-1	few	TRBV30	TGTGCCTGGAACCCGGGAGTTTTATACAATGAGCAGTTCTTC	CAWNPGVLYNEQFF
TRBD1	TRBJ2-7	.	TRBV7-7	TGTGCTAGCAGCTTAGCGGCAGGGCCAGGGGGCGAATACGAGCAGTACTTC	CASSLAAGPGGEYEQYF
.	TRBJ1-1	few	TRBV30	TGTGCCTGGGGACCTCCTTTGAGGAACACTGAAGCTTTCTTT	CAWGPPLRNTEAFF
.	TRBJ2-1	few	TRBV4-1	TGCGCCAGCAGCTATGGCGGGACAAAGATCAATGAGCAGTTCTTC	CASSYGGTKINEQFF
.	TRBJ2-2	few	TRBV29-1	TGCAGCGTTGTAACTGGGCAGTTTTACACCGGGGAGCTGTTTTTT	CSVVTGQFYTGELFF
TRBD1	TRBJ2-1	.	TRBV11-2	TGTGCCAGCAGCCCCCGATTAAAAACAGGGGGAAGGGTCTACAATGAGCAGTTCTTC	CASSPRLKTGGRVYNEQFF
.	TRBJ1-6	few	TRBV10-3	TGTGCCATCAGTGGGCCCCGGGAGAGCTACAATTCACCCCTCCACTTT	CAISGPRESYNSPLHF
.	TRBJ2-7	.	TRBV6-5	TGTGCCAGCAGTTTATTCCAAACCTACGAGCAGTACTTC	CASSLFQTYEQYF
.	TRBJ2-7	.	TRBV7-2	TGTGCCAGCAGCTCCCCAAACATCTACGAGCAGTACTTC	CASSSPNIYEQYF
.	TRBJ1-2	few	TRBV5-4	TGTGCCAGCAGTAGTGACGGGGCATATGGCTACACCTTC	CASSSDGAYGYTF
.	TRBJ2-2	few	TRBV9	TGTGCCAGCAGCGTCCTCGGGGGCTCGAACACCGGGGAGCTGTTTTTT	CASSVLGGSNTGELFF
.	TRBJ2-3	.	TRBV28	TGTGCCACCGTCCGGGCCGGCACAGATACGCAGTATTTT	CATVRAGTDTQYF
TRBD1	TRBJ1-1	few	TRBV20-1	TGCAGTGCCGTCCCAGACAGGGGGGCTTTCTTT	CSAVPDRGAFF
TRBD2	TRBJ2-1	.	TRBV18	TGTGCCAGCTCACCAAGGGACTGGATGGGGACTAGCGGGAGGCCTTCCTCCTACAATGAGCAGTTCTTC	CASSPRDWMGTSGRPSSYNEQFF
.	TRBJ1-4	.	TRBV2	TGTGCCAGCAGTGTATCCATGCCACAGTCGGGTGAAAAACTGTTTTTT	CASSVSMPQSGEKLFF
.	TRBJ2-2	.	TRBV28	TGTGCCAGCAGTTGGGCTAGCGCCAACACCGGGGAGCTGTTTTTT	CASSWASANTGELFF
.	TRBJ1-1	.	TRBV2	TGTGCCAGCAGTGAAGCGCGGCCTGGGGGGGCTTTCTTT	CASSEARPGGAFF
.	TRBJ2-7	.	TRBV2	TGTGCCAGCAGTCGGTCCTACGAGCAGTACTTC	CASSRSYEQYF
TRBD1	TRBJ2-7	few	TRBV19	TGTGCCAGTAGTACCGGGACAGGGTTTGGCGAGCAGTACTTC	CASSTGTGFGEQYF
.	TRBJ2-5	few	TRBV7-2	TGTGCCAGCAGCTTAAACACTGTCGGAGAGACCCAGTACTTC	CASSLNTVGETQYF
.	TRBJ2-3	few	TRBV18	TGTGCCAGCTCACCAATAACAGATACGCAGTATTTT	CASSPITDTQYF
TRBD1	TRBJ2-7	.	TRBV28	TGTGCCAGCAGTCCACCGGGACAGGGCTCCTACGAGCAGTACTTC	CASSPPGQGSYEQYF
TRBD2	TRBJ2-7	.	TRBV9	TGTGCCAGCAGCGTAGGGGCTAGCGGACCCTACGAGCAGTACTTC	CASSVGASGPYEQYF
TRBD2	TRBJ2-5	few	TRBV10-3	TGTGCCATCAGTGGGACTAGCGGGGGACTCCAAGAGACCCAGTACTTC	CAISGTSGGLQETQYF
.	TRBJ2-4	.	TRBV25-1	TGTGCCAGCAGTGGGGGGGTCCCCAAAAACATTCAGTACTTC	CASSGGVPKNIQYF
TRBD2	TRBJ2-7	few	TRBV7-9	TGTGCCAGCAGCTTTGGGATAGCGGGGGCCCCCTCCTACGAGCAGTACTTC	CASSFGIAGAPSYEQYF
.	TRBJ2-1	.	TRBV15	TGTGCCACCAGCCCTCGGAACCGCTCCTACAATGAGCAGTTCTTC	CATSPRNRSYNEQFF
.	TRBJ2-7	.	TRBV25-1	TGTGCCAGCAGTGACACGAGCTCCTACGAGCAGTACTTC	CASSDTSSYEQYF
TRBD2	TRBJ2-3	.	TRBV27	TGTGCCAGCAGTTCGGGGACTAGCGGGTCTTACACAGATACGCAGTATTTT	CASSSGTSGSYTDTQYF
.	TRBJ2-7	.	TRBV9	TGTGCCAGCAGCGCCACCGGGACACCAAGCTACGAGCAGTACTTC	CASSATGTPSYEQYF
TRBD2	TRBJ2-5	few	TRBV10-3	TGTGCCATCAGCAAGGATCCCGGACTAGCGGGGAAAGAGACCCAGTACTTC	CAISKDPGLAGKETQYF
.	TRBJ2-5	.	TRBV12-5	TGTGCTAGTGGTTTGGGGTGGGCTGGGCAAGAGACCCAGTACTTC	CASGLGWAGQETQYF
.	TRBJ2-4	.	TRBV5-6	TGTGCCAGCAGCCCCGTTAAGAGGGGGGGGCTAGCCAAAAACATTCAGTACTTC	CASSPVKRGGLAKNIQYF
.	TRBJ2-2	few	TRBV10-3	TGTGCCATCAGTGAGGTCACAAACACCGGGGAGCTGTTTTTT	CAISEVTNTGELFF
.	TRBJ1-4	few	TRBV7-6	TGTGCCAGCAGCGGGTCATCGGGGGTCGGAAATGAAAAACTGTTTTTT	CASSGSSGVGNEKLFF
.	TRBJ2-7	.	TRBV20-1	TGCAGTGCTAGAGGCCCCGGGACGCCTTTC	CSARGPGTPF
.	TRBJ1-1	few	TRBV6-5	TGTGCCAGCAGCCAGTCCGGGGGTTGGAACACTGAAGCTTTCTTT	CASSQSGGWNTEAFF
TRBD2	TRBJ2-1	.	TRBV10-3	TGTGCCATCAGTCGACTAGCGGGAGTGGAGAATGAGCAGTTCTTC	CAISRLAGVENEQFF
.	TRBJ2-5	few	TRBV7-9	TGTGCCAGCAGCTTGGGAGGAGGGGTGAGGGAGACCCAGTACTTC	CASSLGGGVRETQYF
.	TRBJ2-2	.	TRBV5-1	TGCGCCAGCAGCTTCGGGTGGAGCACCGGGGAGCTGTTTTTT	CASSFGWSTGELFF
TRBD2	TRBJ2-1	few	TRBV6-1	TGTGCCATTCAGCCGGGACTAGCTACGTTCAATGAGCAGTTCTTC	CAIQPGLATFNEQFF
TRBD1	TRBJ2-7	few	TRBV10-3	TGTGCCATCAGTGACCAGGGACAGATCACCTACGAGCAGTACTTC	CAISDQGQITYEQYF